A single sample gave rise to the 16 T cell receptor beta chains below, sequenced in a study of T-cell memory formation after mild COVID-19. From the 5' RACE reads, TCRdb called clonotypes with MiXCR, one entry per CDR3 protein. Among a few hundred thousand distinct CDR3 sequences listed, approximately 24% were seen once. Sequenced material: PBMCs or a T cell subset sorted from them (not recorded which). Receptors originate from an adult woman who had mild COVID-19 (a few samples of this study predate the infection). Cell type and time point are not known.

The rearrangement links TRBV3-1 to TRBJ2-7; 9 bases map to TRBD1. Germline V gene sequence: CDR1 LGHDT, CDR2 YNNKEL (reference sequence). The CDR3 is 15 amino acids. J lost 3 bases, V lost 2 bases, and 5 bases had no gene match. Here the CDR3 reads CASSQIGTGYYEQYF. CDR3 coding DNA: TGTGCCAGCAGCCAAATCGGGACAGGGTACTACGAGCAGTACTTC.

The chain uses TRBV30 and TRBJ1-2; D gene ambiguous. The CDR3 length is 13 residues. The V gene lost 3 bases and the J gene lost 8 bases, with 16 bases spanning the gap. Germline CDR1 is GTSNPN and CDR2 is SVGIG (reference sequence). In DNA form, the CDR3 reads TGTGCCTGGAGCCAGTGGTCCGGGGAGGGCTACACCTTC. Amino acids: CAWSQWSGEGYTF.

The chain employs TRBV5-1 and TRBJ2-1; 7 bases match TRBD1. CDR1 and CDR2 (germline): SGHRS, YFSETQ. Trimming at V came to 4 bases and at J to 8 bases, leaving 12 bases not matched to a gene. The CDR3 is 15 residues long. The CDR3 spells CASSPGTVAGDEQFF. DNA for the CDR3: TGCGCCAGCAGCCCCGGGACAGTGGCTGGAGATGAGCAGTTCTTC.

The chain combines TRBV5-5 with TRBJ2-1, with 8 bases that match TRBD2. The germline CDR1 and CDR2 sequences are SGHKS and YYEKEE (reference sequence). The CDR3 runs to 15 residues. Trimming at V came to 3 bases and at J to 4 bases, leaving 6 bases not matched to a gene. The DNA of the CDR3 is TGTGCCAGCAGCTCGACTGGCGGGGGGTACAATGAGCAGTTCTTC. Its translation is CASSSTGGGYNEQFF.

In its sample, this clonotype was seen a few times. The chain carries TRBV20-1 and TRBJ2-3, with TRBD2 identical over 8 bases. Germline V gene lookup returns CDR1 DFQATT and CDR2 SNEGSKA (reference sequence). The CDR3 extends over 15 amino acids. With V trimmed by 1 base and J by 3 bases, 6 bases remained unmatched. The CDR3 DNA is TGCAGTGCTAGAGGGACTAGCTATCGAACAGATACGCAGTATTTT. Protein product: CSARGTSYRTDTQYF.

This clonotype was counted only a few times. The chain recombines TRBV19 with TRBJ2-1; 10 nucleotides line up with TRBD1. Per the germline V gene, CDR1 is LNHDA and CDR2 is SQIVND (reference sequence). Losses at the gene ends were 6 bases for V and 9 bases for J; bases not matched to a gene: 5. CDR3 size: 13 residues. CDR3 loop: CASSLGQGTEQFF. For the CDR3, the DNA is TGTGCCAGTAGCCTGGGACAGGGGACTGAGCAGTTCTTC.

The chain employs TRBV20-1 and TRBJ2-3; 9 bases map to TRBD2. Germline lookup yields CDR1 DFQATT and CDR2 SNEGSKA (reference sequence). V was clipped by 3 bases and J by 0 bases; unmatched bases: 10. The CDR3 loop spans 17 amino acids. In DNA, the CDR3 is TGCAGTGCTAGGCATAGCGGGAGTTCGATAAGCACAGATACGCAGTATTTT. Translating it yields CSARHSGSSISTDTQYF.

This clonotype was counted at least ten times. This chain connects TRBV7-9 to TRBJ2-1; 12 nucleotides match TRBD2. This CDR3 region has 22 residues. Trimming at V came to 5 bases and at J to 4 bases, leaving 24 bases not matched to a gene. Germline V CDR1 and CDR2: SEHNR, FQNEAQ (reference sequence). As DNA, the CDR3 is TGTGCCAGCAGCCGACCCACCAACATACTAGCGGGGGGCCTTGCGACATACAATGAGCAGTTCTTC. Protein product: CASSRPTNILAGGLATYNEQFF.

The CDR3 bases are TGCGCCAGCAGCTTGCTGCAGGGGGCAAACTATGGCTACACCTTC. Translation gives CASSLLQGANYGYTF. The chain has TRBV5-1 and TRBJ1-2; TRBD1 matches at 8 bases. Germline V gene sequence: CDR1 SGHRS, CDR2 YFSETQ. Losses at the gene ends were 1 base for V and 2 bases for J; bases not matched to a gene: 4. The CDR3 has 15 residues.

In this sample, this clonotype turned up a few times. The chain joins TRBV30 to TRBJ1-1; D ambiguous. The germline gives CDR1 GTSNPN, CDR2 SVGIG (reference sequence). Trimming took 2 bases from V and 1 from J, leaving 11 bases between them. The CDR3 length is 14 residues. The CDR3 DNA reads as TGTGCCTGGAGTCCTAGTGAGTGGAACACTGAAGCTTTCTTT. Amino acids: CAWSPSEWNTEAFF. Drawing the rest from reference TRBV30 and TRBJ1-1, the complete variable domain is SQTIHQWPATLVQPVGSPLSLECTVEGTSNPNLYWYRQAAGRGLQLLFYSVGIGQISSEVPQNLSASRPQDRQFILSSKKLLLSDSGFYLCAWSPSEWNTEAFFGQGTRLTVV.

This clonotype has ten or more counts. The J gene is TRBJ2-1, the V gene TRBV7-3; 7 bases line up with TRBD2. V shed 5 bases, J shed 1 base, and the junction held 11 bases outside the gene matches. This CDR3 region has 17 residues. Germline V CDR1 and CDR2: SGHTA, FQGTGA. The CDR3 protein is CASSPLNSGSSYNEQFF. As DNA, the CDR3 is TGTGCCAGCAGCCCGTTAAATAGCGGGTCGTCCTACAATGAGCAGTTCTTC.

This clonotype appeared a single time. J is TRBJ1-2 and V is TRBV6-5; TRBD1 is a possible D gene (5 bases). V was cut by 0 bases and J by 4 bases, with 12 bases left in between. Germline CDR1 MNHEY, CDR2 SVGAGI. CDR3 length: 15 residues. DNA for the CDR3: TGTGCCAGCAGTTACTCGATCCGGGACTTCTATGGCTACACCTTC. This gives the protein CASSYSIRDFYGYTF.

This clonotype was seen only a few times. V usage is TRBV6-6 and J usage is TRBJ2-2; D is perhaps TRBD1 (6 bases). Per the germline V gene, CDR1 is MNHNY and CDR2 is SVGAGI (reference sequence). The CDR3 consists of 16 residues. Between the trimmed V and J ends, which lost 6 bases and 5 bases, there was a span of 19 bases. This CDR3 is CASRLIQGSGTGELFF. DNA for the CDR3: TGTGCCAGCAGACTCATACAGGGAAGTGGAACCGGGGAGCTGTTTTTT.

V usage is TRBV6-5 and J usage is TRBJ2-7; D is unresolved. Germline V gives CDR1 MNHEY, CDR2 SVGAGI. The CDR3 loop spans 13 amino acids. V lost 11 bases and J lost 0, with 14 bases in between. CDR3: CACSMASSYEQYF. As DNA, the CDR3 is TGTGCCTGTTCGATGGCTAGCTCCTACGAGCAGTACTTC.

The V gene is TRBV7-2, the J gene TRBJ2-3, with no clear D. The CDR3 totals 14 residues. CDR1 is SGHTA and CDR2 is FQGNSA in the germline V gene. Trimming stripped 5 bases from V and 2 bases from J, with 11 bases between. CDR3 sequence: CASSTSASTDTQYF. The CDR3 region has the DNA TGTGCCAGCAGCACCTCTGCGTCCACAGATACGCAGTATTTT. Full variable domain (missing parts from reference TRBV7-2 and TRBJ2-3): GAGVSQSPSNKVTEKGKDVELRCDPISGHTALYWYRQSLGQGLEFLIYFQGNSAPDKSGLPSDRFSAERTGGSVSTLTIQRTQQEDSAVYLCASSTSASTDTQYFGPGTRLTVL.

The chain employs TRBV14 and TRBJ2-5; D gene uncertain. This CDR3 has 13 residues. V was shortened by 5 bases and J by 9 bases, with 16 bases between the two germline ends. CDR1 and CDR2 from the germline V gene are SGHDN and FVKESK. In DNA, the CDR3 is TGTGCCAGCAGCGAGCGTCCCCCAATCGCCCAGTACTTC. Protein sequence: CASSERPPIAQYF.